Listed here are 6 T cell receptor beta chains from one sample, sequenced in a study of T cell changes during pregnancy in multiple sclerosis. The assay was immunoSEQ multiplex PCR, and TCRdb's table has in-frame clones only and misses some. The table shows 40,000 or so clones, with about nine tenths occurring only once. The sample was CD8+ T cells from peripheral blood mononuclear cells, taken in the second trimester of pregnancy. The receptors here all came from a female donor with multiple sclerosis, enrolled in a pregnancy study.

This chain uses TRBV27 with TRBJ2-2, with 10 bases lining up with TRBD2. V was pared by 3 bases and J by 6 bases, with 1 base of the junction left unmatched. Germline-derived CDR1 and CDR2 are MNHEY and SMNVEV (reference sequence). This CDR3 is 14 amino acids long. CDR3 coding DNA: TGTGCCAGCAGTTTGCTAGCGGGAGCCGGGGAGCTGTTTTTT. It encodes CASSLLAGAGELFF.

The gene calls are TRBV27 and TRBJ1-1; D is possibly TRBD1 (6 bases). V gave up 4 bases and J gave up 0 bases, with 15 bases separating them. The CDR3 is 16 residues long. CDR1 MNHEY and CDR2 SMNVEV come from the germline V gene (reference sequence). This CDR3 is CASSSWTVDMNTEAFF. The CDR3, as DNA: TGTGCCAGCAGTTCTTGGACAGTCGACATGAACACTGAAGCTTTCTTT.

The V call is TRBV4-3, the J call TRBJ1-1, with D unclear. CDR1 and CDR2 from the germline V gene are LGHNA and YSLEER. This CDR3 spans 14 amino acids. V lost 5 bases and J lost 1, with 11 bases in between. CDR3 sequence: CASSGEWPNTEAFF. DNA of the CDR3: TGCGCCAGCAGCGGGGAGTGGCCGAACACTGAAGCTTTCTTT.

The V and J genes are TRBV5-4 and TRBJ1-1, with TRBD1 matching over 8 bases. This CDR3 has 14 amino acids. Trimming cost V 8 bases and J 2 bases; bases outside gene matches: 8. The V gene's germline CDR1 is SGHNT and CDR2 YYREEE (reference sequence). The CDR3 spells CARLTGGVNTEAFF. The CDR3 region has the DNA TGTGCCAGGCTAACAGGGGGGGTAAACACTGAAGCTTTCTTT.

The V gene is TRBV9, the J gene TRBJ1-2; 9 bases line up with TRBD1. Germline V gene lookup returns CDR1 SGDLS and CDR2 YYNGEE. There are 16 residues in the CDR3. With 3 bases clipped from V and 4 bases from J, the junction kept 10 bases outside the gene matches. The chain's CDR3 is CASSGTGQGWSYGYTF. The CDR3 DNA follows: TGTGCCAGCAGCGGAACGGGACAGGGTTGGTCCTATGGCTACACCTTC.

The chain carries TRBV14 and TRBJ1-5, with 7 bases matching TRBD1. Germline-derived CDR1 and CDR2 are SGHDN and FVKESK. The CDR3 has 17 residues. Trimming took 1 base from V and 3 from J; bases not matched to a gene: 9. CDR3 protein: CASSQVFRQGNNQPQHF. CDR3 DNA sequence: TGTGCCAGCAGCCAAGTCTTTAGACAGGGAAACAATCAGCCCCAGCATTTT.